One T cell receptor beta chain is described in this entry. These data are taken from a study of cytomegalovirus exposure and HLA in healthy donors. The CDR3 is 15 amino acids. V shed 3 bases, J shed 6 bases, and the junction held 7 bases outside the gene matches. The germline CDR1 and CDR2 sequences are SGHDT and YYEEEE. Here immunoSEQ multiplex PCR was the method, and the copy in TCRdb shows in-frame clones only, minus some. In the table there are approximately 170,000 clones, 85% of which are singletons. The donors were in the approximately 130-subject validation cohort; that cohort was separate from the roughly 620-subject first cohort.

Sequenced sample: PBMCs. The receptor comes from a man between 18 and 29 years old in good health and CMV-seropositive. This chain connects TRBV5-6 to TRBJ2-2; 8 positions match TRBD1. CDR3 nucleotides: TGTGCCAGCAGCTCGCCGGGACAGGCTCCCGGGGAGCTGTTTTTT. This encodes CASSSPGQAPGELFF.